The 18 T cell receptor beta chains below come from one sample, sequenced in a study of OX40 agonist ivuxolimab in advanced cancers. Produced via immunoSEQ multiplex PCR; TCRdb's table is partial and in-frame only. The table includes 25,000 to 30,000 clones, less than 90% detected once. Sequencing was performed on CD4+ or CD8+ T cells sorted from blood, taken in a trial of the OX40 agonist ivuxolimab. The receptors stem from an adult with an advanced solid tumor such as melanoma, head and neck, liver or kidney cancer.

The gene calls are TRBV30 and TRBJ2-5; the D is unclear. The CDR3 is 14 amino acids. Germline values: CDR1 GTSNPN, CDR2 SVGIG (reference sequence). Trimming pared 4 bases from V and 4 bases from J, leaving 16 bases between. The CDR3, as DNA: TGTGCCTGGAAAGGGCGACGATTGGCAGAGACCCAGTACTTC. As protein: CAWKGRRLAETQYF.

The V gene is TRBV5-6, the J gene TRBJ1-2; 7 positions agree with TRBD1. J was trimmed by 4 bases and V by 4 bases; bases with no gene match: 4. This CDR3 has 13 residues. Germline CDR1 reads SGHDT; CDR2 reads YYEEEE. CDR3 amino acids: CASSGRDSYGYTF. CDR3 bases: TGTGCCAGCAGCGGCCGGGACAGCTATGGCTACACCTTC.

V usage is TRBV7-9 and J usage is TRBJ1-5, with unresolved D. V lost 1 base to trimming and J lost 3 bases, with 7 bases between them. CDR1 and CDR2 (germline): SEHNR, FQNEAQ (reference sequence). This CDR3 spans 14 amino acids. This CDR3 is CASSLDSNNQPQHF. The CDR3 DNA is TGTGCCAGCAGCTTAGACAGCAACAATCAGCCCCAGCATTTT.

The chain has TRBV27 and TRBJ1-2, with D possibly being TRBD1 (6 bases). Germline V gives CDR1 MNHEY, CDR2 SMNVEV (reference sequence). There are 16 residues in the CDR3. Trimming pared 5 bases from V and 0 bases from J, leaving 16 bases between. As DNA, the CDR3 is TGTGCCAGCAGTGTCAACGGGGGCCGGGCTAACTATGGCTACACCTTC. It yields the protein CASSVNGGRANYGYTF.

This clone is medium-sized. The chain is built from TRBV7-9 and TRBJ2-1; no clear D. Germline V gene data show CDR1 as SEHNR and CDR2 as FQNEAQ (reference sequence). The CDR3 covers 12 residues. Deletions cut 7 bases from V and 3 bases from J, with 7 bases between. Here the CDR3 DNA reads TGTGCCAGCACCTCCCACTACAATGAGCAGTTCTTC. It codes for CASTSHYNEQFF.

The CDR3 DNA reads TGTGCCAGTAGTCAGGGACAGTGGACCGGGGAGCTGTTTTTT. Its protein is CASSQGQWTGELFF. J is TRBJ2-2 and V is TRBV19, with 7 bases that match TRBD1. From germline, CDR1 is LNHDA and CDR2 SQIVND (reference sequence). With V trimmed by 5 bases and J by 5 bases, 5 bases remained unmatched. The CDR3 is 14 amino acids.

The J gene is TRBJ2-7, the V gene TRBV27, with D perhaps matching TRBD1 or TRBD2 (6 bases each). The CDR3 is made up of 14 amino acids. Germline CDR1 MNHEY, CDR2 SMNVEV (reference sequence). The V and J ends lost 6 bases and 5 bases respectively, with 17 bases between them. For the CDR3, the DNA is TGTGCCAGCAGCCCGGGGGCAGGGACCCACGAGCAGTACTTC. Its protein product is CASSPGAGTHEQYF.

This chain links TRBV28 with TRBJ2-4; 7 bases match TRBD1. CDR1 and CDR2 from the germline V gene are MDHEN and SYDVKM. V shed 5 bases, J shed 8 bases, and the junction held 9 bases outside the gene matches. The CDR3 length is 14 residues. The CDR3 loop reads CASSLETGLHIQYF. CDR3 nucleotide sequence: TGTGCCAGCAGTCTGGAGACAGGGCTTCACATTCAGTACTTC.

The chain recombines TRBV5-8 with TRBJ1-1; D is perhaps TRBD1 (5 bases). The germline V and J ends were trimmed by 3 bases and 2 bases, with 11 bases remaining between them. Per the germline V gene, CDR1 is SGHTS and CDR2 is YDEGEE. The CDR3 is 14 residues long. CDR3 nucleotide sequence: TGTGCCAGCAGCTCGGGGACGGATAACACTGAAGCTTTCTTT. This translates into CASSSGTDNTEAFF.

V and J are TRBV15 and TRBJ2-2, with D perhaps matching TRBD1 (6 bases). CDR3 size: 16 residues. Germline-derived CDR1 and CDR2 are LNHNV and YYDKDF (reference sequence). With 5 bases removed from V and 1 base from J, the gap between germline ends came to 14 bases. The CDR3: CATSETGIQNTGELFF. In nucleotides, the CDR3 is TGTGCCACCAGCGAAACAGGGATCCAGAACACCGGGGAGCTGTTTTTT.

The V call is TRBV5-4, the J call TRBJ1-4; D gene ambiguous. The CDR3 has 18 residues. CDR1 is SGHNT and CDR2 is YYREEE in the germline V gene (reference sequence). Between the trimmed V and J ends, which lost 1 base and 0 bases, there was a span of 16 bases. CDR3 loop: CASSLFGSWPSTNEKLFF. The CDR3 nucleotides are TGTGCCAGCAGCTTGTTCGGCAGTTGGCCCTCAACTAATGAAAAACTGTTTTTT.

The chain links TRBV6-6 to TRBJ1-5; the D is unclear. There are 14 residues in the CDR3. CDR1 and CDR2 (germline): MNHNY, SVGAGI (reference sequence). V lost 6 bases and J lost 3, with 12 bases in between. CDR3 DNA: TGTGCCAGCAGCCGGACCCAGCTCAATCAGCCCCAGCATTTT. It is translated as CASSRTQLNQPQHF.

The gene calls are TRBV11-2 and TRBJ2-3; no clear D gene. CDR1 SGHAT and CDR2 FQNNGV come from the germline V gene. V lost 1 base, J lost 2 bases, and 7 bases lay in between. CDR3 size: 14 residues. CDR3 in amino acids: CASSLGRATDTQYF. CDR3 DNA sequence: TGTGCCAGCAGCTTAGGGCGTGCCACAGATACGCAGTATTTT.

This clone is medium-sized by share. J is TRBJ2-1 and V is TRBV5-1, with a possible D match to TRBD2 (6 bases). Trimming stripped 4 bases from V and 1 base from J, with 9 bases between. The germline V gene encodes CDR1 SGHRS and CDR2 YFSETQ. The CDR3 sequence is 14 residues long. Here the CDR3 DNA reads TGCGCCAGCAGCAGAGGAGGGTCCTACAATGAGCAGTTCTTC. It encodes CASSRGGSYNEQFF.

This clone is labeled as medium-sized. This chain uses TRBV5-1 with TRBJ2-1, with a weak D call TRBD2 (5 bases). Germline CDR1 SGHRS, CDR2 YFSETQ. Trimming pared 7 bases from V and 7 bases from J, leaving 18 bases between. The CDR3 consists of 14 residues. The CDR3 here is CASFSSYLGNEQFF. CDR3 DNA: TGCGCCAGCTTCTCTAGCTACCTAGGGAATGAGCAGTTCTTC.

The rearrangement links TRBV7-6 to TRBJ2-2, with 10 positions matching TRBD2. V gave up 0 bases and J gave up 6 bases; unmatched junction bases: 10. This CDR3 comprises 18 residues. Germline CDR1 is SGHVS and CDR2 is FNYEAQ. Written as DNA, the CDR3 is TGTGCCAGCAGCTTAGCGCCAGTGAGCGGGAGGGCCTCCGGGGAGCTGTTTTTT. As protein: CASSLAPVSGRASGELFF.

This chain connects TRBV9 to TRBJ2-3; TRBD2 matches at 13 bases. The V gene's germline CDR1 is SGDLS and CDR2 YYNGEE. V was clipped by 4 bases and J by 5 bases; unmatched bases: 10. This CDR3 has 17 residues. The CDR3 sequence is CASSHPGLAGEQDTQYF. Here the CDR3 DNA reads TGTGCCAGCAGCCACCCTGGACTAGCGGGAGAGCAAGATACGCAGTATTTT.

The V and J genes are TRBV4-2 and TRBJ2-5, with D unresolved. This CDR3 has 14 residues. Germline values: CDR1 LGHNA, CDR2 YNFKEQ. Trimming took off 1 base at V and 2 bases at J, with 8 bases between the two ends. The CDR3 protein is CASSQVQEQETQYF. CDR3 nucleotide sequence: TGTGCCAGCAGCCAAGTTCAAGAGCAAGAGACCCAGTACTTC.